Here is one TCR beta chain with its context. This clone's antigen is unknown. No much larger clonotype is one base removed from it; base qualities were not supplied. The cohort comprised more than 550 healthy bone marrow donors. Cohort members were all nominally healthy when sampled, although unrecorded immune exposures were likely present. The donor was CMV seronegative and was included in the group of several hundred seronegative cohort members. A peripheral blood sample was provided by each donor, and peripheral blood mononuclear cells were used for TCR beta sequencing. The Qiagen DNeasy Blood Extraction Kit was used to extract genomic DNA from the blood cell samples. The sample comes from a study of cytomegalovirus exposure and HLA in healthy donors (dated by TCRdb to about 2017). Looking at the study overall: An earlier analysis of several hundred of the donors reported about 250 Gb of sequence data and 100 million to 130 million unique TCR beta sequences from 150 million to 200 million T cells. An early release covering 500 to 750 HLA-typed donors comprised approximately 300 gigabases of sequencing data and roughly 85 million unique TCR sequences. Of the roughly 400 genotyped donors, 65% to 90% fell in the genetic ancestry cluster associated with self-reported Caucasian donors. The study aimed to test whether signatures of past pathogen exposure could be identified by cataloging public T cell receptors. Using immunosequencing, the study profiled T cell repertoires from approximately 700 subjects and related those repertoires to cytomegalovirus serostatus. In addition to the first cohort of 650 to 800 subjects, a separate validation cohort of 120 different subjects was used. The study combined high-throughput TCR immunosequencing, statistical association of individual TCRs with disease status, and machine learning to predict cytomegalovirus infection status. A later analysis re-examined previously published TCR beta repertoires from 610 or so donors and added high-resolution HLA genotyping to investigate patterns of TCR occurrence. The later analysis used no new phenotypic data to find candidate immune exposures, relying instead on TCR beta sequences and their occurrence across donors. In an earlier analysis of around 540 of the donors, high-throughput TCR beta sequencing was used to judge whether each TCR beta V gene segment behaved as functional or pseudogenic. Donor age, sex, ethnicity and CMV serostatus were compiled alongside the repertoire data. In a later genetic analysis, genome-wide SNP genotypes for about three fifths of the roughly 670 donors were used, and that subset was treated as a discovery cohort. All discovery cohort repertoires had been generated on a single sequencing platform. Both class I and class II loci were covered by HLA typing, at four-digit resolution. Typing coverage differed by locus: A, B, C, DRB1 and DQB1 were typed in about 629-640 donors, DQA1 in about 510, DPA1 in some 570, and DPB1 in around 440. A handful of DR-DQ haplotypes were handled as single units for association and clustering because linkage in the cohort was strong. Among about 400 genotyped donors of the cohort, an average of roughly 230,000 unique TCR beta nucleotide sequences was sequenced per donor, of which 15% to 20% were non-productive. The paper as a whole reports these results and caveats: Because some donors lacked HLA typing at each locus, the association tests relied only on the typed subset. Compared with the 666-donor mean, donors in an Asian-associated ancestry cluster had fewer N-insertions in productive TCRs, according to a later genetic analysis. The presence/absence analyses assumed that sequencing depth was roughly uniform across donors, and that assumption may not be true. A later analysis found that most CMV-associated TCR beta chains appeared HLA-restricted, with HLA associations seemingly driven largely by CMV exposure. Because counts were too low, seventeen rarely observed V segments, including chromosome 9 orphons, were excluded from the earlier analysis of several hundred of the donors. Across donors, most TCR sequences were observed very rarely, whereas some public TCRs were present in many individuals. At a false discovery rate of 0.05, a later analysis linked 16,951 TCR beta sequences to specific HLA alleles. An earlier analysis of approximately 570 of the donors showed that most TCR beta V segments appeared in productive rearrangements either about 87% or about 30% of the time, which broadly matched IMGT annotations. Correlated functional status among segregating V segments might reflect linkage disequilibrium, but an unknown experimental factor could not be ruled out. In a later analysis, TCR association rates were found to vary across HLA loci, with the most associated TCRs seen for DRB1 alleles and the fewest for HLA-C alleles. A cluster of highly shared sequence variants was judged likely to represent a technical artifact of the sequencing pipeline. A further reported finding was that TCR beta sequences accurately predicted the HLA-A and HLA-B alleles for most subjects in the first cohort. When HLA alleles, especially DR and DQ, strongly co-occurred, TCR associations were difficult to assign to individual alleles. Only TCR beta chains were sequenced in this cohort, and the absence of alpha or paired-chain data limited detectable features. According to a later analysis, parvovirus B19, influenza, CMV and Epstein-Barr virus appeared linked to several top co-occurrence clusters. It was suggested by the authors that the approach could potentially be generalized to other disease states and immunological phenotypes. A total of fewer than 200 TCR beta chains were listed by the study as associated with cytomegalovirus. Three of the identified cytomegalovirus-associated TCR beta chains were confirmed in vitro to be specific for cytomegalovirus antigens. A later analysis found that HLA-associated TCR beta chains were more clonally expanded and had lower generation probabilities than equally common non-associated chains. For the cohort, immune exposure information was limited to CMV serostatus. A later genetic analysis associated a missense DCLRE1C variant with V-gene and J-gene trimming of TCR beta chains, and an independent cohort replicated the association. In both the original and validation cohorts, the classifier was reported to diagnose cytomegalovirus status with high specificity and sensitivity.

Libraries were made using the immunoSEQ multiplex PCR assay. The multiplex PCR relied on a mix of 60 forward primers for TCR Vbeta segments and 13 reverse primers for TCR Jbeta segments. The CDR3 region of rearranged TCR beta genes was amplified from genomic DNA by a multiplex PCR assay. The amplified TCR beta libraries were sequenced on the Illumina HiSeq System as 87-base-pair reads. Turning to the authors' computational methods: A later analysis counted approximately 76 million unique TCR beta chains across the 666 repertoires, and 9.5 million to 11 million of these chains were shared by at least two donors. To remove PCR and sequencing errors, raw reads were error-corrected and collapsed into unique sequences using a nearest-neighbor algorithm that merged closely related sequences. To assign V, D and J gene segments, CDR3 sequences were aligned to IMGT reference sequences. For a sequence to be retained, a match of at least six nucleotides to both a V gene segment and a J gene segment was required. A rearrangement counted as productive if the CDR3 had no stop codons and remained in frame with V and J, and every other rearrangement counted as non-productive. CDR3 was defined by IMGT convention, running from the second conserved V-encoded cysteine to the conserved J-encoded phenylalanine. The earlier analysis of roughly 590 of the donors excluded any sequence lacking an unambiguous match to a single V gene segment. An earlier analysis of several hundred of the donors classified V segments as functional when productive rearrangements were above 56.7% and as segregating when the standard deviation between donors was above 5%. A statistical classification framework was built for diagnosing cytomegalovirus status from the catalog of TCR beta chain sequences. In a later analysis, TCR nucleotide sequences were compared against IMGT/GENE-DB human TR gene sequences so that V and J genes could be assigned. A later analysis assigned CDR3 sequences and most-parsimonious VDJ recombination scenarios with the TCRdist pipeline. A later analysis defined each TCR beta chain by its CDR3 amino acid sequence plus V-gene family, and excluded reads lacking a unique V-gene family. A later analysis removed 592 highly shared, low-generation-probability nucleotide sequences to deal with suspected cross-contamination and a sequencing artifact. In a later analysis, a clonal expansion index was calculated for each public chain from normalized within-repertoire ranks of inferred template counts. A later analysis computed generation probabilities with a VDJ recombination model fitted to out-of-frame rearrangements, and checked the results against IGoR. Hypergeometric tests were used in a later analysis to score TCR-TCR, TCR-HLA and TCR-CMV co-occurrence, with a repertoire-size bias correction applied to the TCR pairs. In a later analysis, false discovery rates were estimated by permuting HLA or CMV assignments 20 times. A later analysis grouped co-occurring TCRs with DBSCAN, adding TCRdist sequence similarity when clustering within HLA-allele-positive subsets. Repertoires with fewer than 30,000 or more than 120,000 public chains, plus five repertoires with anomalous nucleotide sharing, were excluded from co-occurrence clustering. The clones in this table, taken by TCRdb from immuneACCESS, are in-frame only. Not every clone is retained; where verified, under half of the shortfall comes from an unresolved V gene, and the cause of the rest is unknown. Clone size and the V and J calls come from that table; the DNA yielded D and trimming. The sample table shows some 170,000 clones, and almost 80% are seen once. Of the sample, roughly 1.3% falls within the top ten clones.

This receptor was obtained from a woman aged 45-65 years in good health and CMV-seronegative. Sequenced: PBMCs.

The CDR3 here reads CASALQGIDNEQFF. The sequence in DNA is TGCGCCAGCGCGCTACAGGGTATCGACAATGAGCAGTTCTTC. The chain is encoded by TRBV5-1 joined to TRBJ2-1; TRBD1 is perhaps the D gene, given 6 matching bases. The CDR3 has 14 amino acids, counting the end cysteine and phenylalanine. The read is trimmed to its CDR3 DNA, 42 bases read in frame from base 1. The germline V gene sets CDR1 to SGHRS and CDR2 to YFSETQ. V drops 7 bases and J drops 5 bases, leaving 16 bases in between. The CDR3, completed at both ends by the reference TRBV5-1 and TRBJ2-1 genes, gives the full variable domain KAGVTQTPRYLIKTRGQQVTLSCSPISGHRSVSWYQQTPGQGLQFLFEYFSETQRNKGNFPGRFSGRQFSNSRSEMNVSTLELGDSALYLCASALQGIDNEQFFGPGTRLTVL.